This T cell receptor beta chain is drawn from a study of T-cell reconstitution after alpha-beta-depleted transplantation in children. This clonotype was found a few times. The CDR3 is 10 residues long. Construction of the TCRbeta library involved unique molecular identifiers. In TCRdb, the PCR reads were re-called with MiXCR into one record per CDR3 protein. Of 500,000 to 600,000 distinct CDR3 sequences in the sample, around 18% were seen once. The clonotype comes from a human donor who donated a stem cell graft to a child with acute lymphoblastic leukemia. The rearrangement uses TRBV21-1 and TRBJ1-6. TRBV21-1 represents a pseudogene. The source was PBMCs from the stem cell graft donor, collected from the stem cell graft. CDR3 in amino acids: CASSKSPLHF. The CDR3, as DNA: TGTGCCAGCAGCAAATCACCCCTCCACTTT.